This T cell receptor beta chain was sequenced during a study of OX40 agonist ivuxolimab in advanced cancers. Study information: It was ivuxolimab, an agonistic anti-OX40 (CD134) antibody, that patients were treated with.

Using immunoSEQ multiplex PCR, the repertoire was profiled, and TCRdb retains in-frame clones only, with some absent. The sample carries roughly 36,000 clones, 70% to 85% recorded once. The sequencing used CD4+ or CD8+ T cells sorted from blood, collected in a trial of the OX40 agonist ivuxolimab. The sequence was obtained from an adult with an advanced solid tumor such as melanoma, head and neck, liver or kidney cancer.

CDR3 in amino acids: CASSLLAGGAFEQYF. DNA of the CDR3: TGTGCCAGCAGTTTGTTGGCGGGAGGCGCGTTCGAGCAGTACTTC. The chain recombines TRBV28 with TRBJ2-7, with 8 positions matching TRBD2. V was pared by 3 bases and J by 6 bases, with 10 bases of the junction left unmatched. CDR1 and CDR2 (germline): MDHEN, SYDVKM. The CDR3 consists of 15 residues. Drawing the rest from reference TRBV28 and TRBJ2-7, the complete variable domain is DVKVTQSSRYLVKRTGEKVFLECVQDMDHENMFWYRQDPGLGLRLIYFSYDVKMKEKGDIPEGYSVSREKKERFSLILESASTNQTSMYLCASSLLAGGAFEQYFGPGTRLTVT.